Listed below are T cell receptor beta chains from one sample, sequenced in a study of T-cell memory formation after mild COVID-19. TCRdb processed the 5' RACE reads anew with MiXCR; each CDR3 protein has one entry. The table lists roughly 170,000 distinct CDR3 sequences, around 20% of them singletons. Sequencing was performed on PBMCs or a T cell subset sorted from them (not recorded which). The receptors were gathered from a young man who had mild COVID-19 (a few samples of this study predate the infection). Cell type and time point are not known. The CDR3 runs from the conserved cysteine through the conserved F or W. Fields, in order: V gene, J gene, D gene, clone size, CDR3 DNA, CDR3 protein. A D gene is named only where the DNA matches it firmly. Clone sizes are given selectively: once, few, many, or a class where the clone is expanded.

V: TRBV7-2
J: TRBJ2-1
D: NA
size: many
DNA: TGTGCCAGCAGCCCCGAAATAGTTGTTCGTGAGCAGTTCTTC
CDR3: CASSPEIVVREQFF

V: TRBV10-1
J: TRBJ1-1
D: NA
size: once
DNA: TGCGCCAGCCGAAGTGCGTTGAACACTGAAGCTTTCTTT
CDR3: CASRSALNTEAFF

V: TRBV7-2
J: TRBJ1-3
D: NA
size: few
DNA: TGTGCCAGCAGCCTCGGGCCGCAGGAGTCCTCTGGAAACACCATATATTTT
CDR3: CASSLGPQESSGNTIYF

V: TRBV20-1
J: TRBJ2-3
D: TRBD1
size: few
DNA: TGCAGTGCATCGGGACAGGGGGCCACAGATACGCAGTATTTT
CDR3: CSASGQGATDTQYF

V: TRBV6-1
J: TRBJ1-5
D: NA
size: NA
DNA: TGTGCCAGCAGTGAACGGGGATTTAATCAGCCCCAGCATTTT
CDR3: CASSERGFNQPQHF

V: TRBV20-1
J: TRBJ1-3
D: NA
size: NA
DNA: TGCAGTGCTCTCCGAGGCGAGACTGGAAACACCATATATTTT
CDR3: CSALRGETGNTIYF

V: TRBV5-1
J: TRBJ2-5
D: TRBD1
size: NA
DNA: TGCGCCAGCAGCCCCCTCGGGCAGGGGGCAGGAGAGACCCAGTACTTC
CDR3: CASSPLGQGAGETQYF

V: TRBV7-9
J: TRBJ1-5
D: TRBD1
size: few
DNA: TGTGCCAGCAGCCCGCAGGGACAGGGAGGGGGTTTGGGTCAGCCCCAGCATTTT
CDR3: CASSPQGQGGGLGQPQHF

V: TRBV5-1
J: TRBJ1-2
D: TRBD1
size: few
DNA: TGCGCCAGCAGCTTGGCCGACAGGGGATATGGCTACACCTTC
CDR3: CASSLADRGYGYTF

V: TRBV4-2
J: TRBJ1-6
D: NA
size: NA
DNA: TGTGCCAGCAGCCAAGATGGGGGGAATAATTCACCCCTCCACTTT
CDR3: CASSQDGGNNSPLHF

V: TRBV11-3
J: TRBJ2-5
D: TRBD2
size: few
DNA: TGTGCCAGCAGCAAACACGGGACTAGCGGACAAGAGACCCAGTACTTC
CDR3: CASSKHGTSGQETQYF

V: TRBV24-1
J: TRBJ2-1
D: TRBD2
size: NA
DNA: TGTGCCACCAGTGCGCGGGGGGATAATGAGCAGTTCTTC
CDR3: CATSARGDNEQFF

V: TRBV3-1
J: TRBJ2-5
D: TRBD2
size: few
DNA: TGTGCCAGCAGCCCCTACCCCGGGACTAGCGGGGCGGAGACCCAGTACTTC
CDR3: CASSPYPGTSGAETQYF

V: TRBV7-9
J: TRBJ2-3
D: TRBD2
size: NA
DNA: TGTGCCAGCAGCTTACTAGCGGGGGAAACAGATACGCAGTATTTT
CDR3: CASSLLAGETDTQYF

V: TRBV7-9
J: TRBJ1-1
D: NA
size: NA
DNA: TGTGCCAGCAGCTTAGATCGCCCTTCTGTTGAAGCTTTCTTT
CDR3: CASSLDRPSVEAFF

V: TRBV7-9
J: TRBJ1-5
D: NA
size: many
DNA: TGTGCCAGCAGTACCGGTAATCAGCCCCAGCATTTT
CDR3: CASSTGNQPQHF

V: TRBV6-5
J: TRBJ1-2
D: NA
size: NA
DNA: TGTGCCAGCAGTTACTCGACCGGGAGATATGGCTACACCTTC
CDR3: CASSYSTGRYGYTF

V: TRBV4-3
J: TRBJ2-1
D: NA
size: few
DNA: TGCGCCAGCAGCCAATGGGGGGGGGCAATTGAGCAGTTCTTC
CDR3: CASSQWGGAIEQFF

V: TRBV4-1
J: TRBJ1-4
D: NA
size: many
DNA: TGCGCCAGCAGCCCTTGGGAGCGGGGTGAAAAACTGTTTTTT
CDR3: CASSPWERGEKLFF

V: TRBV5-1
J: TRBJ2-7
D: NA
size: few
DNA: TGCGCCAGCAGCTTAATCCCCGGCGGCTACGAGCAGTACTTC
CDR3: CASSLIPGGYEQYF

V: TRBV6-5
J: TRBJ2-3
D: NA
size: few
DNA: TGTGCCAGCAGTTATGGTGTGGGGCGTGGAGATACGCAGTATTTT
CDR3: CASSYGVGRGDTQYF

V: TRBV7-8
J: TRBJ2-2
D: TRBD2
size: once
DNA: TGTGCCAGCAGCTCAAGTAGCGGGGGGCGTCGTGGCACCGGGGAGCTGTTTTTT
CDR3: CASSSSSGGRRGTGELFF

V: TRBV4-3
J: TRBJ2-3
D: TRBD2
size: NA
DNA: TGCGCCAGCAGCCCGCTAGCGGGCCGCCCCCAAACGCAGTATTTT
CDR3: CASSPLAGRPQTQYF

V: TRBV7-7
J: TRBJ2-1
D: TRBD2
size: NA
DNA: TGTGCCAGCAGCCGGGGACTAGCGGGGGAGCAGTTCTTC
CDR3: CASSRGLAGEQFF

V: TRBV6-2/TRBV6-3
J: TRBJ1-6
D: NA
size: NA
DNA: TGTGCCAGCGCGGACGGATCACCCCTCCACTTT
CDR3: CASADGSPLHF

V: TRBV4-1
J: TRBJ1-4
D: NA
size: few
DNA: TGCGCCAGCAGCCAAGCTATCGGGGGTTATGAAAAACTGTTTTTT
CDR3: CASSQAIGGYEKLFF

V: TRBV6-2/TRBV6-3
J: TRBJ1-1
D: NA
size: NA
DNA: TGTGCCAGCACAAAGGGACACACTGAAGCTTTCTTT
CDR3: CASTKGHTEAFF

V: TRBV7-2
J: TRBJ1-1
D: NA
size: NA
DNA: TGTGCCAGCAGCTTAACTTTTCGGGCGGGAGCTTTCTTT
CDR3: CASSLTFRAGAFF

V: TRBV7-2
J: TRBJ2-3
D: NA
size: many
DNA: TGTGCCAGCAGAAGGGACCGCCGCACAGATACGCAGTATTTT
CDR3: CASRRDRRTDTQYF

V: TRBV28
J: TRBJ2-3
D: TRBD2
size: NA
DNA: TGTGCCAGCACCCCGTGGACTAGCGGGGGTAACACAGATACGCAGTATTTT
CDR3: CASTPWTSGGNTDTQYF

V: TRBV6-2/TRBV6-3
J: TRBJ1-2
D: TRBD1
size: NA
DNA: TGTGCCACCTCCCAGGCAGGGGGGCATGGCTACACCTTC
CDR3: CATSQAGGHGYTF

V: TRBV3-1
J: TRBJ1-1
D: NA
size: few
DNA: TGTGCCAGCAGCCAAGCCCACGGGGGCCACGCTTTCTTT
CDR3: CASSQAHGGHAFF

V: TRBV27
J: TRBJ1-5
D: TRBD1
size: NA
DNA: TGTGCCAGCAGTTCGTCTACAGGGGGGGATAGCAATCAGCCCCAGCATTTT
CDR3: CASSSSTGGDSNQPQHF

V: TRBV23-1
J: TRBJ2-1
D: NA
size: NA
DNA: TGCGCCAGCAGTCTTGGGCCACCTAACAATGAGCAGTTCTTC
CDR3: CASSLGPPNNEQFF

V: TRBV5-1
J: TRBJ1-5
D: NA
size: few
DNA: TGCGCCAGCAGCTTGGGAGGGGAGGGCGATCAGCCCCAGCATTTT
CDR3: CASSLGGEGDQPQHF

V: TRBV20-1
J: TRBJ2-3
D: NA
size: few
DNA: TGCAGTGCTGATGACATGGACCGCACAGATACGCAGTATTTT
CDR3: CSADDMDRTDTQYF